This T cell receptor beta chain appears in the sequencing data of a study of response to subunit inactivated influenza vaccine. The table lists this clonotype with a few counts. The antigen is undetermined. Whole-study results and caveats: Authors suggested seasonal influenza vaccinations each recruit few new T cells.

TCRdb reanalysed the RT-PCR reads using MiXCR and keeps one entry per CDR3 protein. There are 550,000 to 650,000 distinct CDR3 sequences in the sample; 12% occur only once, and roughly 10% lies in the top ten. From germline, CDR1 is SEHNR and CDR2 FQNEAQ (reference sequence). Trimming shortened V by 0 bases and J by 2 bases, and 8 bases separated the two germline ends. This CDR3 region has 14 residues. This receptor was identified in a man aged 45 to 65 who received an inactivated influenza vaccine. This chain connects TRBV7-9 to TRBJ2-7; D is possibly TRBD2 (5 bases). This sample comprised PBMCs from blood, obtained on the day of vaccination. CDR3 sequence (DNA): TGTGCCAGCAGCTTAGCTCCGGGAACCTACGAGCAGTACTTC. Translating gives CASSLAPGTYEQYF.